The 23 T cell receptor beta chains below all came from one sample that was sequenced in a study of T cells in Graves' hyperthyroidism and ophthalmopathy. From RNA transcripts, TCR beta CDR3 regions were amplified. The HTBI primer set drove a first-round RT-PCR of the TCR CDR3. TCRdb reprocessed the multiplex PCR reads with MiXCR, giving one entry per CDR3 protein. The sample holds some 360,000 distinct CDR3 sequences; 15% to 20% are singletons and the top ten take 15%. The sequencing sample was made of blood. Receptors were obtained from a woman aged 40 to 50 with Graves' ophthalmopathy.

In this sample, this clonotype turned up many times. The gene calls are TRBV7-9 and TRBJ1-1; 8 positions agree with TRBD1. V was pared by 4 bases and J by 4 bases, with 8 bases of the junction left unmatched. CDR3 length: 15 residues. From germline, CDR1 is SEHNR and CDR2 FQNEAQ (reference sequence). The CDR3 DNA sequence: TGTGCCAGCAGCTCAGTGGGACAGGTCGGCACTGAAGCTTTCTTT. Amino acids: CASSSVGQVGTEAFF.

This clonotype was seen only a few times. The V and J genes are TRBV6-2 or TRBV6-3 and TRBJ2-5; 8 nucleotides align to TRBD1. Unmatched junction bases numbered 8, after V lost 6 bases and J lost 5 bases. The CDR3 spans 14 residues. Germline CDR1 MNHEY, CDR2 SVGEGT. CDR3 sequence: CASSRTGTEETQYF. In DNA form, the CDR3 reads TGTGCCAGCAGCCGGACAGGGACGGAGGAGACCCAGTACTTC.

The V gene is TRBV6-2 or TRBV6-3, the J gene TRBJ2-7, with 9 bases that match TRBD1. Germline V gene data show CDR1 as MNHEY and CDR2 as SVGEGT. V trimming: 6 bases; J trimming: 3 bases; junction bases outside the gene matches: 15. The CDR3 totals 17 residues. The CDR3 coding sequence is TGTGCCAGCAGCATCTCCCTCGGGACAGGGTCCTTCTACGAGCAGTACTTC. Translating it yields CASSISLGTGSFYEQYF.

The sample holds many counts of this clonotype. V and J are TRBV6-5 and TRBJ1-2; D is uncertain. The V gene's germline CDR1 is MNHEY and CDR2 SVGAGI. V was shortened by 2 bases and J by 1 base, with 11 bases between the two germline ends. The CDR3 is made up of 15 amino acids. In nucleotides, the CDR3 is TGTGCCAGCAGTTACACGCGCTCGATTAACTATGGCTACACCTTC. It codes for CASSYTRSINYGYTF.

The V call is TRBV29-1, the J call TRBJ1-2, with 9 bases aligning to TRBD1. J lost 8 bases, V lost 6 bases, and 7 bases had no gene match. The CDR3 has 12 amino acids. Germline values: CDR1 SQVTM, CDR2 ANQGSEA. The CDR3, as DNA: TGCAGCGTAGAGACAGGGGGTGTAGGCTACACCTTC. Translation gives CSVETGGVGYTF.

There are many counts of this clonotype. The chain carries TRBV12-3 or TRBV12-4 and TRBJ1-6, with 8 bases fitting TRBD1. The CDR3 spans 15 residues. V lost 6 bases, J lost 7 bases, and 8 bases stayed unmatched. The CDR3 coding sequence is TGTGCCAGCAGACCCAGACAGGGGAGAAATTCACCCCTCCACTTT. Its translation: CASRPRQGRNSPLHF.

A word on this clonotype: A clone one base away is much larger, so this may be a read error. The chain couples TRBV28 to TRBJ2-3; D perhaps matches TRBD2 (5 bases). The CDR3 spans 16 residues. Trimming cost V 4 bases and J 4 bases, with 18 bases left between them. Germline assignment: CDR1 MDHEN and CDR2 SYDVKM. CDR3 sequence (DNA): TGTGCCAGCAGTTACGCCGGCATCTCTAGCTCAGATACGCAGTATTTT. Amino acids: CASSYAGISSSDTQYF.

This clonotype appeared many times. The J gene is TRBJ1-2, the V gene TRBV2, with a tentative D call TRBD1 (5 bases). The CDR3 totals 16 residues. Germline values: CDR1 SNHLY, CDR2 FYNNEI. Trimming cost V 7 bases and J 3 bases, with 21 bases left between them. In DNA form, the CDR3 reads TGTGCCAGCATTAGAAACCCTGTTGGGACCTACTATGGCTACACCTTC. Translation: CASIRNPVGTYYGYTF.

There are many counts of this clonotype. The rearrangement links TRBV28 to TRBJ1-2; 9 nucleotides match TRBD1. Per the germline V gene, CDR1 is MDHEN and CDR2 is SYDVKM. The CDR3 has 15 residues. The trim removed 4 bases at V and 2 bases at J, leaving 5 bases unmatched. This CDR3 is CASSSRDRENYGYTF. The CDR3 coding sequence is TGTGCCAGCAGTTCCCGGGACAGGGAAAACTATGGCTACACCTTC.

J is TRBJ2-7 and V is TRBV12-3 or TRBV12-4; the D gene could be TRBD1 or TRBD2 (6 bases each). CDR3 length: 14 amino acids. Deletions cut 5 bases from V and 4 bases from J, with 15 bases between. The CDR3 reads CASSKSGEVYEQYF. The CDR3 region has the DNA TGTGCCAGCAGTAAGTCAGGGGAGGTATACGAGCAGTACTTC.

This clonotype was seen repeatedly, ten times or more. This chain uses TRBV7-8 with TRBJ1-5; D possibly corresponds to TRBD1 (6 bases). The V end was cut by 5 bases, the J end by 0 bases, with 17 bases between. The CDR3 has 17 amino acids. Germline CDR1 SGHVS, CDR2 FQNEAQ. The CDR3 loop is CASSGQRQASSNQPQHF. The DNA for the CDR3 is TGTGCCAGCAGCGGACAACGACAGGCAAGTAGCAATCAGCCCCAGCATTTT.

This clonotype showed up many times. The chain employs TRBV20-1 and TRBJ2-7, with 10 positions matching TRBD2. The CDR3 is 19 residues long. Germline lookup yields CDR1 DFQATT and CDR2 SNEGSKA (reference sequence). Trimming at V came to 0 bases and at J to 2 bases, leaving 16 bases not matched to a gene. This chain's CDR3 is CSARDTRLTGLAPTYEQYF. CDR3 nucleotide sequence: TGCAGTGCTAGAGATACCCGACTAACGGGACTAGCGCCAACCTACGAGCAGTACTTC.

This clonotype was counted at least ten times. The chain employs TRBV9 and TRBJ2-5; 7 positions match TRBD2. Trimming removed 1 base from V and 1 base from J; junction bases left unmatched: 10. Per germline, CDR1 SGDLS and CDR2 YYNGEE. The CDR3 covers 17 residues. The DNA for the CDR3 is TGTGCCAGCAGCGTATCAGGAGGGGAGGGACCCCAAGAGACCCAGTACTTC. Residues: CASSVSGGEGPQETQYF.

The J gene is TRBJ2-7, the V gene TRBV18, with 7 nucleotides matching TRBD1. CDR3 length: 17 amino acids. The V segment lost 6 bases and the J segment 0 bases; nucleotides outside the gene matches: 14. Germline CDR1 and CDR2: KGHSH and LQKENI. DNA for the CDR3: TGTGCCAGCTCCCCTCCCTGGAAGGGGGCGGACTCCTACGAGCAGTACTTC. It translates to CASSPPWKGADSYEQYF. The full variable domain, in which reference TRBV18 and TRBJ2-7 provide the parts outside the CDR3, is NAGVMQNPRHLVRRRGQEARLRCSPMKGHSHVYWYRQLPEEGLKFMVYLQKENIIDESGMPKERFSAEFPKEGPSILRIQQVVRGDSAAYFCASSPPWKGADSYEQYFGPGTRLTVT.

Note on this clonotype: A much larger clone sits a single nucleotide away, making a read error possible. The rearrangement joins TRBV6-1 to TRBJ1-2; 12 bases are shared with TRBD1. The CDR3 has 14 residues. CDR1 is MNHNS and CDR2 is SASEGT in the germline V gene. CDR3 DNA: TGTGTCAGCACCACGGGACAGGGGGCAAAAGGCTACACCTTC. Protein product: CVSTTGQGAKGYTF.

There are many counts of this clonotype. This chain's CDR3 is CASSQTTLQGEGRGAFF. CDR3 nucleotide sequence: TGTGCCAGCAGTCAAACAACGCTACAGGGTGAGGGAAGAGGAGCTTTCTTT. The rearrangement uses TRBV6-1 and TRBJ1-1; a weak D match, TRBD1 (6 bases). CDR1 is MNHNS and CDR2 is SASEGT in the germline V gene. Trimming stripped 5 bases from V and 10 bases from J, with 29 bases between. The CDR3 consists of 17 residues.

This clonotype was counted many times. The gene calls are TRBV19 and TRBJ2-7, with D possibly being TRBD1 (7 bases). Between the trimmed V and J ends, which lost 10 bases and 2 bases, there was a span of 18 bases. The CDR3 totals 14 residues. Germline assignment: CDR1 LNHDA and CDR2 SQIVND (reference sequence). CDR3 nucleotide sequence: TGTGCCACTGGAGGGGGCCGGGAGACCTACGAGCAGTACTTC. Protein product: CATGGGRETYEQYF.

This clonotype was seen many times. The chain recombines TRBV7-2 with TRBJ2-2; a possible D gene is TRBD1 (6 bases). The CDR3 consists of 12 residues. Trimming pared 5 bases from V and 9 bases from J, leaving 10 bases between. CDR1 and CDR2 from the germline V gene are SGHTA and FQGNSA. The CDR3 protein is CASSRRGRELFF. The CDR3 bases are TGTGCCAGCAGCCGCAGGGGACGGGAGCTGTTTTTT.

There are many counts of this clonotype. This chain connects TRBV27 to TRBJ2-1; no firm D call. CDR1 and CDR2 from the germline V gene are MNHEY and SMNVEV (reference sequence). V lost 2 bases and J 8 bases, leaving 13 bases between the germline ends. This CDR3 is 14 amino acids long. CDR3 in amino acids: CASSLTPGGDEQFF. The CDR3 nucleotides are TGTGCCAGCAGTTTAACCCCAGGCGGCGATGAGCAGTTCTTC.

The V and J genes are TRBV6-5 and TRBJ2-5; unclear D gene. This CDR3 has 15 amino acids. In germline, CDR1 is MNHEY, CDR2 SVGAGI. Between the trimmed V and J ends, which lost 0 bases and 5 bases, there was a span of 13 bases. The chain's CDR3 is CASSYSGNLRETQYF. CDR3 sequence (DNA): TGTGCCAGCAGTTACTCAGGGAATTTGAGGGAGACCCAGTACTTC.

The chain recombines TRBV6-2 or TRBV6-3 with TRBJ2-7; D not resolved. Trimming removed 3 bases from V and 6 bases from J, with 9 bases in between. This CDR3 spans 12 amino acids. Germline values: CDR1 MNHEY, CDR2 SVGEGT. The CDR3 loop reads CASSYPLREQYF. DNA for the CDR3: TGTGCCAGCAGTTATCCTTTGCGCGAGCAGTACTTC.

J is TRBJ2-5 and V is TRBV4-2, with 13 bases fitting TRBD2. Per germline, CDR1 LGHNA and CDR2 YNFKEQ. The length of the CDR3 is 17 residues. V dropped 3 bases and J dropped 5; count of bases not matched to a gene: 9. The DNA of the CDR3 is TGTGCCAGCAGCCAGGGGACTAGCGGGGAGGTAGGGGAGACCCAGTACTTC. Amino acids: CASSQGTSGEVGETQYF.

In its sample, this clonotype was seen many times. The gene calls are TRBV28 and TRBJ1-5, with 11 bases that match TRBD1. V shed 4 bases and J 5 bases; nucleotides not matched to a gene: 4. CDR3 length equals 15 residues. Germline CDR1 MDHEN, CDR2 SYDVKM. CDR3 residues: CASSSGQGAYQPQHF. For the CDR3, the DNA is TGTGCCAGCAGTTCCGGACAGGGGGCATATCAGCCCCAGCATTTT. Looking up the rest from reference TRBV28 and TRBJ1-5 gives the full variable domain: DVKVTQSSRYLVKRTGEKVFLECVQDMDHENMFWYRQDPGLGLRLIYFSYDVKMKEKGDIPEGYSVSREKKERFSLILESASTNQTSMYLCASSSGQGAYQPQHFGDGTRLSIL.